What follows are 8 T cell receptor beta chains derived from one specimen sequenced in a study of CD8 T cells in ankylosing spondylitis. From the 5' RACE reads, TCRdb called clonotypes with MiXCR, one entry per CDR3 protein. Among 130,000 or so distinct CDR3 sequences listed, about 6.4% were seen once. Input material: blood, either unsorted or a sorted T cell fraction (not recorded which). The receptors shown here come from a male donor with ankylosing spondylitis or in good health (not recorded which).

This clonotype was picked up many times. J is TRBJ1-4 and V is TRBV3-1; D remains ambiguous. V was trimmed by 4 bases and J by 4 bases, leaving 13 bases between them. Germline values: CDR1 LGHDT, CDR2 YNNKEL (reference sequence). The CDR3 is 15 residues long. CDR3 protein: CASSPSTWGNEKLFF. CDR3 nucleotide sequence: TGTGCCAGCAGCCCTTCGACGTGGGGTAATGAAAAACTGTTTTTT.

This clonotype was recorded many times. This chain uses TRBV7-2 with TRBJ2-3; D is ambiguous. There are 16 residues in the CDR3. With 5 bases removed from V and 2 bases from J, the gap between germline ends came to 17 bases. CDR1 is SGHTA, CDR2 FQGNSA, per germline. CDR3 in amino acids: CASSQRPRRATDTQYF. The DNA of the CDR3 is TGTGCCAGCAGCCAACGGCCGCGAAGGGCCACAGATACGCAGTATTTT.

This clonotype came up many times. V gene TRBV20-1 combines with J gene TRBJ2-7; D is unresolved. Germline V gene sequence: CDR1 DFQATT, CDR2 SNEGSKA (reference sequence). Trimming removed 1 base at V and 1 base at J, with 8 bases between. The CDR3 runs 13 residues. Here the CDR3 DNA reads TGCAGTGCTAGAGGGCGGCTATCCTACGAGCAGTACTTC. Amino acid sequence: CSARGRLSYEQYF.

This clonotype has ten or more counts. CDR3 loop: CASSFFSGRETQYF. The CDR3 bases are TGTGCCAGCAGCTTCTTTTCAGGGCGGGAGACCCAGTACTTC. V is TRBV7-2 and J is TRBJ2-5; tentative D call: TRBD1 (5 bases). Germline loops: CDR1 SGHTA, CDR2 FQGNSA. This CDR3 is built from 14 residues. V was clipped by 3 bases and J by 5 bases, with 13 bases between them.

The rearrangement uses TRBV20-1 and TRBJ2-3; 7 bases match TRBD1. Looked up from germline, CDR1 is DFQATT and CDR2 is SNEGSKA (reference sequence). CDR3 length: 16 amino acids. The trim removed 3 bases at V and 2 bases at J, leaving 11 bases unmatched. The CDR3 here is CSARGGNRGSTDTQYF. CDR3 DNA sequence: TGCAGTGCTAGGGGTGGTAACAGGGGTTCCACAGATACGCAGTATTTT.

The chain is built from TRBV12-3 or TRBV12-4 and TRBJ2-3; 16 nucleotides match TRBD2. J was trimmed by 4 bases and V by 5 bases; bases with no gene match: 12. The CDR3 has 19 residues. The CDR3 DNA reads as TGTGCCAGCAGTCCCCCGGGACTAGCGGGAGGGCCGTTATCAGATACGCAGTATTTT. Its translation is CASSPPGLAGGPLSDTQYF.

This clonotype has at least ten counts. This rearrangement joins TRBV12-3 or TRBV12-4 to TRBJ2-7, with 9 nucleotides matching TRBD2. Trimming removed 8 bases from V and 3 bases from J; junction bases left unmatched: 8. The CDR3 covers 14 residues. The CDR3 nucleotides are TGTGCCAGCGGATTAGCGGGAGTGAGCTACGAGCAGTACTTC. Translating it yields CASGLAGVSYEQYF.

This clonotype has a handful of counts. The chain employs TRBV11-2 and TRBJ2-3; D remains unclear. Trimming took 1 base from V and 2 from J, leaving 16 bases between them. The V gene's germline CDR1 is SGHAT and CDR2 FQNNGV. The CDR3 has 17 residues. For the CDR3, the DNA is TGTGCCAGCAGCTTAGGCAGTCTACAGATACACACAGATACGCAGTATTTT. Translated: CASSLGSLQIHTDTQYF.